These 13 T cell receptor beta chains originate from one sample sequenced in a study of cytomegalovirus exposure and HLA in healthy donors. Amplification used 60 Vbeta primers and 13 Jbeta primers. Using immunoSEQ multiplex PCR, the repertoire was profiled, and TCRdb retains in-frame clones only, with some absent. The table lists 250,000 to 300,000 clones, 80% to 95% of them singletons, with around 1.7% in the top ten. The sequenced sample consisted of PBMCs. The receptors shown here come from a girl aged 2-10 years in good health and CMV-seronegative.

The chain is built from TRBV5-4 and TRBJ2-7; 16 nucleotides match TRBD2. Germline V gives CDR1 SGHNT, CDR2 YYREEE (reference sequence). V trimming: 3 bases; J trimming: 2 bases; junction bases outside the gene matches: 8. This CDR3 is built from 18 residues. The CDR3 protein is CASSSGGLAGGVTYEQYF. In nucleotides, the CDR3 is TGTGCCAGCAGCTCTGGGGGACTAGCGGGGGGGGTTACCTACGAGCAGTACTTC. The full variable domain, in which reference TRBV5-4 and TRBJ2-7 provide the parts outside the CDR3, is ETGVTQSPTHLIKTRGQQVTLRCSSQSGHNTVSWYQQALGQGPQFIFQYYREEENGRGNFPPRFSGLQFPNYSSELNVNALELDDSALYLCASSSGGLAGGVTYEQYFGPGTRLTVT.

The chain uses TRBV4-1 and TRBJ2-1; 7 bases align to TRBD2. Germline V gene lookup returns CDR1 MGHRA and CDR2 YSYEKL. V lost 0 bases, J lost 7 bases, and 6 bases stayed unmatched. CDR3 size: 15 residues. The CDR3, as DNA: TGCGCCAGCAGCCAAGAGGGGGGGGGTGGAAATGAGCAGTTCTTC. It codes for CASSQEGGGGNEQFF.

The J gene is TRBJ2-1, the V gene TRBV10-2, with D hard to call. The CDR3 has 18 residues. In germline, CDR1 is WSHSY, CDR2 SAAADI. Deletions cut 0 bases from V and 0 bases from J, with 15 bases between. CDR3 sequence reads: CASSESNLKLSSYNEQFF. CDR3 DNA: TGCGCCAGCAGTGAGTCCAACCTTAAATTGAGCTCCTACAATGAGCAGTTCTTC.

The gene calls are TRBV27 and TRBJ2-5; 11 bases are a match to TRBD2. CDR1 is MNHEY, CDR2 SMNVEV, per germline (reference sequence). The CDR3 spans 20 residues. V lost 4 bases and J lost 4; bases outside the gene matches: 20. The DNA of the CDR3 is TGTGCCAGCAGTTCCTACTCGCTACTAGCGGGAGACGGGGGTGGAGAGACCCAGTACTTC. Amino acid sequence: CASSSYSLLAGDGGGETQYF.

The chain combines TRBV6-5 with TRBJ2-3, with D tentatively TRBD2 (5 bases). Germline V CDR1 and CDR2: MNHEY, SVGAGI. Trimming removed 8 bases from V and 0 bases from J, with 12 bases in between. The CDR3 is 14 amino acids. The CDR3 DNA reads TGTGCCAGCGGACGGGGTAAAAGCACAGATACGCAGTATTTT. Protein sequence: CASGRGKSTDTQYF.

The chain is built from TRBV27 and TRBJ2-1; possible D gene TRBD2, 5 bases. Germline CDR1 and CDR2: MNHEY and SMNVEV (reference sequence). Trimming cost V 6 bases and J 5 bases, with 20 bases left between them. The CDR3 runs to 16 residues. The CDR3, as DNA: TGTGCCAGCAGGATAAAGTTTGGGGTCGGGAACAATGAGCAGTTCTTC. It is translated as CASRIKFGVGNNEQFF.

This clone was observed a single time. The rearrangement uses TRBV4-1 and TRBJ2-1; 8 bases fit TRBD2. The germline gives CDR1 MGHRA, CDR2 YSYEKL. CDR3 length: 14 residues. The ends lost 3 bases at V and 9 bases at J; junction bases unmatched: 7. As DNA, the CDR3 is TGCGCCAGCAGCCAGATGGGACTAGTGAGTGAGCAGTTCTTC. It yields the protein CASSQMGLVSEQFF.

This sequence joins TRBV28 and TRBJ2-1; TRBD2 matches 8 bases. The CDR3 covers 19 residues. From germline, CDR1 is MDHEN and CDR2 SYDVKM. V was pared by 4 bases and J by 1 base, with 15 bases of the junction left unmatched. In nucleotides, the CDR3 is TGTGCCAGCAGTTCCTTCCCCGGGGGGGCTCTGGGGTCCTACAATGAGCAGTTCTTC. This encodes CASSSFPGGALGSYNEQFF. Variable domain in full (rest from reference TRBV28 and TRBJ2-1): DVKVTQSSRYLVKRTGEKVFLECVQDMDHENMFWYRQDPGLGLRLIYFSYDVKMKEKGDIPEGYSVSREKKERFSLILESASTNQTSMYLCASSSFPGGALGSYNEQFFGPGTRLTVL.

The chain employs TRBV7-2 and TRBJ2-2; 9 nucleotides agree with TRBD1. The CDR3 consists of 16 residues. Losses at the gene ends were 3 bases for V and 4 bases for J; bases not matched to a gene: 6. The germline V gene has CDR1 SGHTA and CDR2 FQGNSA. CDR3 nucleotides: TGTGCCAGCAGCTTCGGCCGGGACAGGGTCACCGGGGAGCTGTTTTTT. The encoded protein is CASSFGRDRVTGELFF.

The chain carries TRBV7-9 and TRBJ1-3; D is perhaps TRBD1 (5 bases). Looked up from germline, CDR1 is SEHNR and CDR2 is FQNEAQ (reference sequence). The CDR3 is made up of 17 amino acids. V lost 7 bases to trimming and J lost 3 bases, with 22 bases between them. The CDR3 bases are TGTGCCAGCACCGGACACCGAGCCGGGGGAGGTGGAAACACCATATATTTT. The encoded protein is CASTGHRAGGGGNTIYF.

The CDR3 nucleotides are TGTGCCAGTAAGCTGGGCCAGGGGAAGGCCGGGGAGCTGTTTTTT. It specifies CASKLGQGKAGELFF. This chain connects TRBV19 to TRBJ2-2; a possible D gene is TRBD1 (6 bases). The CDR3 is made up of 15 amino acids. CDR1 and CDR2 (germline): LNHDA, SQIVND (reference sequence). Trimming took 7 bases from V and 6 from J, leaving 18 bases between them.

V usage is TRBV5-5 and J usage is TRBJ2-2; 8 bases match TRBD2. The germline V gene encodes CDR1 SGHKS and CDR2 YYEKEE (reference sequence). This CDR3 has 17 residues. V lost 2 bases to trimming and J lost 0 bases; unmatched junction nucleotides: 6. The DNA of the CDR3 is TGTGCCAGCAGCTTTCAGGGACTAGAGGCGAACACCGGGGAGCTGTTTTTT. It yields the protein CASSFQGLEANTGELFF.

This chain joins TRBV27 and TRBJ2-1; D is possibly TRBD2 (7 bases). V was trimmed by 7 bases and J by 1 base, leaving 23 bases between them. This CDR3 spans 18 amino acids. Germline CDR1 MNHEY, CDR2 SMNVEV (reference sequence). In DNA form, the CDR3 reads TGTGCCAGCAAACCTCCGGGGGCCAGCGGGGTGTCCTACAATGAGCAGTTCTTC. Encoded protein: CASKPPGASGVSYNEQFF.